The next 32 T cell receptor beta chains were all read from a single sample in a study of shared clonotypes between healthy human individuals. This table comes from immunoSEQ multiplex PCR, and its TCRdb copy is limited to in-frame clones, with some not included. The repertoire holds about 520,000 clones, with about 85% as singletons. The sample comprised PBMCs. All receptors come from a woman between 40 and 50 years old in good health. Some clones in this sample may be carry-over from other donors' samples.

The gene calls are TRBV13 and TRBJ1-1; D perhaps matches TRBD1 (5 bases). The CDR3 length is 15 residues. V shed 5 bases and J shed 0 bases, with 13 bases lying between them. From germline, CDR1 is PRHDT and CDR2 FYEKMQ (reference sequence). CDR3 DNA: TGTGCCAGCAGCACCCGGGACGGAGTGAACACTGAAGCTTTCTTT. Translation: CASSTRDGVNTEAFF.

V and J are TRBV19 and TRBJ1-2, with D unresolved. The germline V gene encodes CDR1 LNHDA and CDR2 SQIVND (reference sequence). V gave up 3 bases and J gave up 1 base, with 9 bases separating them. The CDR3 totals 14 residues. The CDR3 DNA is TGTGCCAGTAGTATCCGGCAGAATAACTATGGCTACACCTTC. Amino acid sequence: CASSIRQNNYGYTF.

This clone occurred once. The chain carries TRBV5-6 and TRBJ1-1, with 9 bases matching TRBD1. J lost 5 bases, V lost 2 bases, and 7 bases had no gene match. CDR3 length equals 15 residues. CDR1 and CDR2 (germline): SGHDT, YYEEEE. The CDR3 DNA follows: TGTGCCAGCAGCTTTCGGACAGGGGTAAGGACTGAAGCTTTCTTT. Protein sequence: CASSFRTGVRTEAFF.

V is TRBV18 and J is TRBJ2-6, with D unresolved. CDR1 and CDR2 from the germline V gene are KGHSH and LQKENI. The ends were cut back, 5 bases at V and 0 bases at J, with 8 bases in the middle. CDR3 length equals 15 residues. The CDR3 loop is CASSSGISGANVLTF. In nucleotides, the CDR3 is TGTGCCAGCTCATCAGGTATCTCTGGGGCCAACGTCCTGACTTTC.

The V gene is TRBV13, the J gene TRBJ2-3; no firm D call. The V end was cut by 5 bases, the J end by 3 bases, with 9 bases between. The CDR3 is 13 amino acids. The germline V gene encodes CDR1 PRHDT and CDR2 FYEKMQ (reference sequence). DNA for the CDR3: TGTGCCAGCAGCGTGACTTGGACAGATACGCAGTATTTT. Residues: CASSVTWTDTQYF.

The chain employs TRBV5-1 and TRBJ2-7; D uncertain. CDR1 and CDR2 (germline): SGHRS, YFSETQ. V gave up 4 bases and J gave up 7 bases, with 15 bases separating them. This CDR3 comprises 13 residues. As DNA, the CDR3 is TGCGCCAGCAGCCCCTACACCGCCGGGGAGCAGTACTTC. Protein sequence: CASSPYTAGEQYF.

V is TRBV28 and J is TRBJ1-5, with D possibly being TRBD1 (5 bases). Germline CDR1 MDHEN, CDR2 SYDVKM. The CDR3 consists of 14 residues. The germline V and J ends were trimmed by 3 bases and 2 bases, with 8 bases remaining between them. The CDR3: CASSLGVGNQPQHF. For the CDR3, the DNA is TGTGCCAGCAGTTTGGGGGTAGGCAATCAGCCCCAGCATTTT.

The chain joins TRBV5-1 to TRBJ2-3; 7 nucleotides match TRBD2. Per germline, CDR1 SGHRS and CDR2 YFSETQ. V lost 4 bases, J lost 5 bases, and 7 bases stayed unmatched. This CDR3 is 14 amino acids long. CDR3 residues: CASSLGGRGDTQYF. In nucleotides, the CDR3 is TGCGCCAGCAGCCTGGGAGGGCGTGGAGATACGCAGTATTTT.

There are a few counts of this clone. Since a far larger clone is one base different, this is likely a read error. This chain connects TRBV7-8 to TRBJ1-1; D may be TRBD1 (5 bases). The V end was cut by 2 bases, the J end by 4 bases, with 11 bases between. This CDR3 region has 14 residues. Germline lookup yields CDR1 SGHVS and CDR2 FQNEAQ. CDR3 nucleotide sequence: TGTGCCAGCAGCTTACAGGGAGGTGTCACTGAAGCTTTCTTT. It specifies CASSLQGGVTEAFF.

The chain combines TRBV9 with TRBJ1-3; D gene uncertain. CDR1 and CDR2 (germline): SGDLS, YYNGEE. Trimming shortened V by 0 bases and J by 3 bases, and 7 bases separated the two germline ends. There are 14 residues in the CDR3. The DNA of the CDR3 is TGTGCCAGCAGCGTAGAGTCCCTTGGAAACACCATATATTTT. It specifies CASSVESLGNTIYF.

The CDR3, as DNA: TGTGCTAGTGGTTTTAGTGGCGGACGACCGGATGGCTACACCTTC. Translating gives CASGFSGGRPDGYTF. The rearrangement uses TRBV12-5 and TRBJ1-2; no firm D call. Germline V lookup: CDR1 LGHNT, CDR2 FRNRAP. The CDR3 covers 15 residues. The germline V and J ends were trimmed by 3 bases and 6 bases, with 17 bases remaining between them.

V gene TRBV2 combines with J gene TRBJ2-7; possible D gene TRBD2, 6 bases. The length of the CDR3 is 16 residues. Trimming took off 8 bases at V and 2 bases at J, with 22 bases between the two ends. Germline V gene sequence: CDR1 SNHLY, CDR2 FYNNEI. The CDR3 here is CASCQDGGRVAYEQYF. The CDR3 coding sequence is TGTGCCAGCTGCCAGGACGGGGGTAGGGTGGCCTACGAGCAGTACTTC.

The chain couples TRBV14 to TRBJ1-3, with D possibly TRBD1 on 5 matching bases. The CDR3 totals 16 residues. Deletions cut 4 bases from V and 0 bases from J, with 13 bases between. Per the germline V gene, CDR1 is SGHDN and CDR2 is FVKESK. The CDR3 sequence is CASSPRQTHSGNTIYF. DNA of the CDR3: TGTGCCAGCAGCCCGCGACAGACACACTCTGGAAACACCATATATTTT.

This chain joins TRBV28 and TRBJ1-4, with D tentatively TRBD1 (6 bases). The germline V and J ends were trimmed by 6 bases and 11 bases, with 13 bases remaining between them. Germline loops: CDR1 MDHEN, CDR2 SYDVKM. The CDR3 has 12 amino acids. CDR3 amino acids: CASSLDSGKLFF. DNA of the CDR3: TGTGCCAGCAGCTTGGACAGCGGCAAACTGTTTTTT.

CDR3 bases: TGTGCCAGCAGCCAAGTGGGACTAGCGGGAGCTGGCGAGCAGTACTTC. Its protein is CASSQVGLAGAGEQYF. J is TRBJ2-7 and V is TRBV14; 14 bases fit TRBD2. Germline V lookup: CDR1 SGHDN, CDR2 FVKESK. CDR3 length equals 16 residues. V shed 1 base, J shed 6 bases, and the junction held 5 bases outside the gene matches.

The chain couples TRBV7-6 to TRBJ2-2, with no clear D. V was pared by 4 bases and J by 0 bases, with 6 bases between. The germline gives CDR1 SGHVS, CDR2 FNYEAQ. The CDR3 runs 14 residues. CDR3 region: CASSSLTNTGELFF. The CDR3 DNA is TGTGCCAGCAGCTCCCTCACGAACACCGGGGAGCTGTTTTTT.

The rearrangement links TRBV4-3 to TRBJ2-7; the match to TRBD1 covers 8 bases. Trimming removed 0 bases from V and 3 bases from J; junction bases left unmatched: 7. Germline assignment: CDR1 LGHNA and CDR2 YSLEER. The CDR3 spans 16 residues. The CDR3 coding sequence is TGCGCCAGCAGCCAAGATAGGGACAGGTGGGGCTACGAGCAGTACTTC. This gives the protein CASSQDRDRWGYEQYF.

Regarding this clone: A far more abundant clone sits one base away, making this likely a read error. The V call is TRBV6-1, the J call TRBJ2-7; 10 bases agree with TRBD2. CDR1 and CDR2 from the germline V gene are MNHNS and SASEGT. The CDR3 totals 15 residues. V dropped 8 bases and J dropped 1; count of bases not matched to a gene: 8. In DNA form, the CDR3 reads TGTGCCAGCGTAAGGACTAGCGGTATTTCCTACGAGCAGTACTTC. Translating it yields CASVRTSGISYEQYF.

This chain uses TRBV14 with TRBJ2-1; 14 bases line up with TRBD2. The CDR3 totals 17 residues. Germline assignment: CDR1 SGHDN and CDR2 FVKESK. Trimming took 0 bases from V and 9 from J; bases not matched to a gene: 7. The CDR3 nucleotides are TGTGCCAGCAGCCAAGATCTGGGGACTAGCGGGAGCGGTGAGCAGTTCTTC. This encodes CASSQDLGTSGSGEQFF. Full variable domain (outside the CDR3, taken from reference TRBV14 and TRBJ2-1): EAGVTQFPSHSVIEKGQTVTLRCDPISGHDNLYWYRRVMGKEIKFLLHFVKESKQDESGMPNNRFLAERTGGTYSTLKVQPAELEDSGVYFCASSQDLGTSGSGEQFFGPGTRLTVL.

The genes are TRBV7-9 and TRBJ2-2, with D unresolved. The V end was cut by 2 bases, the J end by 5 bases, with 9 bases between. This CDR3 contains 14 residues. CDR1 and CDR2 (germline): SEHNR, FQNEAQ (reference sequence). Written as DNA, the CDR3 is TGTGCCAGCAGCTTAAATTCCTTGACCGGGGAGCTGTTTTTT. This encodes CASSLNSLTGELFF.

This chain joins TRBV25-1 and TRBJ2-2, with TRBD2 matching 7 bases. The CDR3 contains 16 residues. V shed 1 base and J 3 bases; nucleotides not matched to a gene: 5. Germline CDR1 MGHDK, CDR2 SYGVNS. The CDR3 DNA reads TGTGCCAGCAGTGAATTGCGGGAGTGGGACACCGGGGAGCTGTTTTTT. Protein sequence: CASSELREWDTGELFF.

The gene calls are TRBV28 and TRBJ2-7; 8 nucleotides line up with TRBD2. V lost 5 bases and J lost 3; bases outside the gene matches: 9. The CDR3 is 15 amino acids. CDR1 and CDR2 from the germline V gene are MDHEN and SYDVKM. The CDR3 sequence is CASSPSLAGVYEQYF. Written as DNA, the CDR3 is TGTGCCAGCAGTCCTTCCCTAGCGGGTGTCTACGAGCAGTACTTC. Using reference TRBV28 and TRBJ2-7 for the parts outside the CDR3, the full variable domain is DVKVTQSSRYLVKRTGEKVFLECVQDMDHENMFWYRQDPGLGLRLIYFSYDVKMKEKGDIPEGYSVSREKKERFSLILESASTNQTSMYLCASSPSLAGVYEQYFGPGTRLTVT.

The V call is TRBV19, the J call TRBJ2-7, with 8 bases aligning to TRBD2. J lost 0 bases, V lost 5 bases, and 9 bases had no gene match. Germline V gene data show CDR1 as LNHDA and CDR2 as SQIVND (reference sequence). This CDR3 has 16 amino acids. CDR3 region: CASSPATGTSSYEQYF. CDR3 nucleotides: TGTGCCAGTAGTCCCGCCACCGGGACTAGCTCCTACGAGCAGTACTTC. Using reference TRBV19 and TRBJ2-7 for the parts outside the CDR3, the full variable domain is DGGITQSPKYLFRKEGQNVTLSCEQNLNHDAMYWYRQDPGQGLRLIYYSQIVNDFQKGDIAEGYSVSREKKESFPLTVTSAQKNPTAFYLCASSPATGTSSYEQYFGPGTRLTVT.

The V call is TRBV4-1, the J call TRBJ1-1; no reliable D call. From germline, CDR1 is MGHRA and CDR2 YSYEKL. Trimming took off 0 bases at V and 3 bases at J, with 8 bases between the two ends. CDR3 size: 14 residues. Here the CDR3 reads CASSQDTRYTEAFF. Written as DNA, the CDR3 is TGCGCCAGCAGCCAAGATACAAGGTACACTGAAGCTTTCTTT.

This clone was counted only a few times. This rearrangement joins TRBV28 to TRBJ1-5; D not resolved. This CDR3 is built from 15 residues. Deletions cut 3 bases from V and 2 bases from J, with 11 bases between. From germline, CDR1 is MDHEN and CDR2 SYDVKM. DNA of the CDR3: TGTGCCAGCAGTTTCGGTTCCGCGGGCAATCAGCCCCAGCATTTT. As protein: CASSFGSAGNQPQHF.

The J gene is TRBJ1-1, the V gene TRBV13; 9 bases match TRBD1. The CDR3 has 17 residues. The ends lost 5 bases at V and 4 bases at J; junction bases unmatched: 14. Germline V lookup: CDR1 PRHDT, CDR2 FYEKMQ (reference sequence). CDR3 coding DNA: TGTGCCAGCAGCCCATATGGTCCGGGACAGGGAAGCACTGAAGCTTTCTTT. It codes for CASSPYGPGQGSTEAFF.

Concerning this clone: Since a far larger clone is one base different, this is likely a read error. The chain uses TRBV4-1 and TRBJ2-2, with a possible D match to TRBD2 (6 bases). Germline V gene data show CDR1 as MGHRA and CDR2 as YSYEKL. V was pared by 4 bases and J by 9 bases, with 12 bases between. This CDR3 has 13 residues. The DNA of the CDR3 is TGCGCCAGCAGCCGGGGACTGTTCTGGGAGCTGTTTTTT. It encodes CASSRGLFWELFF.

The chain combines TRBV11-2 with TRBJ2-7; TRBD1 matches 9 bases. The closer fit of TRBJ2-5 to the DNA end suggests the J call may be wrong. CDR1 is SGHAT and CDR2 is FQNNGV in the germline V gene. This CDR3 region has 14 residues. CDR3 sequence: CASSQQGAQETQYF. The DNA for the CDR3 is TGTGCCAGCAGCCAACAGGGGGCCCAAGAGACCCAGTACTTC.

The chain joins TRBV4-2 to TRBJ2-3, with D perhaps TRBD2 (5 bases). The V gene lost 5 bases and the J gene lost 6 bases, with 12 bases spanning the gap. CDR3 length: 13 amino acids. The germline gives CDR1 LGHNA, CDR2 YNFKEQ. CDR3 sequence reads: CASSWERSDTQYF. The CDR3 bases are TGTGCCAGCAGCTGGGAGCGGTCTGATACGCAGTATTTT.

This clone was found a few times. The chain joins TRBV6-4 to TRBJ2-1, with 11 bases that match TRBD2. Germline CDR1 MRHNA, CDR2 SNTAGT. Trimming at V came to 3 bases and at J to 3 bases, leaving 1 base not matched to a gene. The CDR3 is 15 amino acids. CDR3 sequence (DNA): TGTGCCAGCAGTGAGGGACTAGCGGACTACAATGAGCAGTTCTTC. Translation gives CASSEGLADYNEQFF.

This chain uses TRBV15 with TRBJ2-7; TRBD2 is a possible D gene (6 bases). The CDR3 spans 15 residues. Germline V lookup: CDR1 LNHNV, CDR2 YYDKDF (reference sequence). V was trimmed by 0 bases and J by 4 bases, leaving 13 bases between them. The DNA of the CDR3 is TGTGCCACCAGCAGAGATGGGGTAGGAGGGTACGAGCAGTACTTC. It is translated as CATSRDGVGGYEQYF.

This clone was recorded a few times. DNA of the CDR3: TGCGCCAGCAGCCAAGGTGGGGATCGGGGCGGCTACACCTTC. Protein product: CASSQGGDRGGYTF. The chain recombines TRBV4-3 with TRBJ1-2; perhaps TRBD1 as D (5 bases). Deletions cut 1 base from V and 8 bases from J, with 14 bases between. The germline gives CDR1 LGHNA, CDR2 YSLEER. This CDR3 is 14 amino acids long.